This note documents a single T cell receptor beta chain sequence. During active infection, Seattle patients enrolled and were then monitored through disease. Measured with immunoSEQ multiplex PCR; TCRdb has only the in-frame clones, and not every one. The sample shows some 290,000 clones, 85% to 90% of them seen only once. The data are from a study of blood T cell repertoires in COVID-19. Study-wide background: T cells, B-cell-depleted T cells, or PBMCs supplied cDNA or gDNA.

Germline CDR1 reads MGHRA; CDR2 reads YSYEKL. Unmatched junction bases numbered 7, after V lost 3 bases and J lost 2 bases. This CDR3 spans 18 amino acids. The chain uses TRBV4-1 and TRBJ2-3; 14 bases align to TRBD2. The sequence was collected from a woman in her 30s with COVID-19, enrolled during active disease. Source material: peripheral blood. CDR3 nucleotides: TGCGCCAGCAGCCATCCACCGACTAGCGGGAGGGTCACAGATACGCAGTATTTT. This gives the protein CASSHPPTSGRVTDTQYF.